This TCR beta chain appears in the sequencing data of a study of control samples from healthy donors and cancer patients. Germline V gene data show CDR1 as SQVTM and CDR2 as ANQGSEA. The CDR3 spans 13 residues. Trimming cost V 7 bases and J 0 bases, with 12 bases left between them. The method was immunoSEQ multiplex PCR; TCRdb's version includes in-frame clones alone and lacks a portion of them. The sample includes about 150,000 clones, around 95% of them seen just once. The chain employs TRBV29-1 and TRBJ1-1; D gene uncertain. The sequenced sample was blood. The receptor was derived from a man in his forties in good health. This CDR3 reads CSAHSTMNTEAFF. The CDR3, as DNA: TGCAGCGCCCACTCAACAATGAACACTGAAGCTTTCTTT.